The 27 T cell receptor beta chains reported below all come from one sample, sequenced in a study of shared clonotypes between healthy human individuals. The table came from immunoSEQ multiplex PCR; TCRdb's copy has only in-frame clones and leaves some out. The data contain 1.4 million to 1.5 million clones, around 97% of them singletons. The source material was naive CD4+ T cells sorted from blood. Specified subset: CD45RA+ positively selected. All receptors derive from a young man in good health.

The genes are TRBV5-1 and TRBJ2-1; D unresolved. CDR1 SGHRS and CDR2 YFSETQ come from the germline V gene. The CDR3 extends over 13 amino acids. Trimming cost V 1 base and J 8 bases, with 10 bases left between them. The chain's CDR3 is CASSLSGLHEQFF. For the CDR3, the DNA is TGCGCCAGCAGCTTGTCAGGCCTCCATGAGCAGTTCTTC. Supplemented by reference TRBV5-1 and TRBJ2-1, the full variable domain reads KAGVTQTPRYLIKTRGQQVTLSCSPISGHRSVSWYQQTPGQGLQFLFEYFSETQRNKGNFPGRFSGRQFSNSRSEMNVSTLELGDSALYLCASSLSGLHEQFFGPGTRLTVL.

This clone was seen once. The rearrangement joins TRBV10-1 to TRBJ2-2; D not resolved. CDR1 WNHNN and CDR2 SYGVQD come from the germline V gene (reference sequence). V lost 8 bases and J 1 base, leaving 11 bases between the germline ends. The CDR3 is 14 amino acids. The CDR3 DNA is TGCGCCAGCTCCCAGAAGGTGAACACCGGGGAGCTGTTTTTT. Protein product: CASSQKVNTGELFF.

The V call is TRBV4-1, the J call TRBJ2-7; 8 bases fit TRBD1. The trim removed 1 base at V and 2 bases at J, leaving 10 bases unmatched. From germline, CDR1 is MGHRA and CDR2 YSYEKL. The length of the CDR3 is 17 residues. CDR3 protein: CASSQAFTGGMTYEQYF. CDR3 DNA: TGCGCCAGCAGCCAAGCCTTTACAGGGGGGATGACCTACGAGCAGTACTTC.

The V gene is TRBV10-2, the J gene TRBJ2-2, with 8 bases aligning to TRBD1. Germline V gives CDR1 WSHSY, CDR2 SAAADI. V was clipped by 10 bases and J by 7 bases; unmatched bases: 11. The CDR3 totals 14 residues. The CDR3 spells CANRDRSHIGELFF. The CDR3 region has the DNA TGCGCCAACAGGGACAGGAGCCACATCGGGGAGCTGTTTTTT.

The V and J genes are TRBV18 and TRBJ2-3; D is undetermined. Germline V gene data show CDR1 as KGHSH and CDR2 as LQKENI. The CDR3 runs to 11 residues. Trimming pared 6 bases from V and 6 bases from J, leaving 7 bases between. CDR3: CASSWADTQYF. CDR3 DNA sequence: TGTGCCAGCTCTTGGGCGGATACGCAGTATTTT.

This clone occurred once. The V gene is TRBV27, the J gene TRBJ2-5; D is possibly TRBD2 (6 bases). The CDR3 covers 17 residues. The V end was cut by 1 base, the J end by 4 bases, with 19 bases between. The V gene's germline CDR1 is MNHEY and CDR2 SMNVEV (reference sequence). The chain's CDR3 is CASSLFSLRRAGETQYF. For the CDR3, the DNA is TGTGCCAGCAGTTTATTCTCCCTCCGTCGAGCGGGAGAGACCCAGTACTTC.

The V and J genes are TRBV11-2 and TRBJ1-2; D is undetermined. The CDR3 has 13 residues. Trimming removed 5 bases from V and 4 bases from J, with 11 bases in between. CDR1 is SGHAT, CDR2 FQNNGV, per germline. The CDR3: CASSLNLRYGYTF. DNA for the CDR3: TGTGCCAGCAGCCTAAACCTGCGCTATGGCTACACCTTC.

The sample holds one count of this clone. The chain combines TRBV5-1 with TRBJ2-3; 10 bases map to TRBD1. Trimming took 0 bases from V and 5 from J; bases not matched to a gene: 3. The CDR3 covers 15 residues. The germline V gene has CDR1 SGHRS and CDR2 YFSETQ. CDR3 in amino acids: CASSLGQGALDTQYF. In nucleotides, the CDR3 is TGCGCCAGCAGCTTGGGACAGGGGGCGTTAGATACGCAGTATTTT.

As for this clone: Within the sample, other DNA sequences also encode this same CDR3. The genes are TRBV5-1 and TRBJ2-5, with 11 bases aligning to TRBD2. Germline-derived CDR1 and CDR2 are SGHRS and YFSETQ. Trimming cost V 4 bases and J 3 bases; bases outside gene matches: 2. The CDR3 covers 14 residues. The DNA of the CDR3 is TGCGCCAGCAGCCTTAGCGGGAGGGAAGAGACCCAGTACTTC. It codes for CASSLSGREETQYF.

This rearrangement joins TRBV19 to TRBJ1-2, with a weak D call TRBD1 (6 bases). The CDR3 runs to 15 residues. The ends were cut back, 1 base at V and 2 bases at J, with 11 bases in the middle. Per the germline V gene, CDR1 is LNHDA and CDR2 is SQIVND (reference sequence). For the CDR3, the DNA is TGTGCCAGTAGTATAGTGGCAGGGACAAACTATGGCTACACCTTC. It specifies CASSIVAGTNYGYTF.

V gene TRBV4-2 combines with J gene TRBJ2-5; perhaps TRBD2 as D (6 bases). CDR1 and CDR2 (germline): LGHNA, YNFKEQ. V was cut by 1 base and J by 0 bases, with 18 bases left in between. CDR3 length: 18 residues. CDR3 loop: CASSQASPRVADQETQYF. The CDR3 region has the DNA TGTGCCAGCAGCCAAGCGTCCCCCCGGGTAGCGGACCAAGAGACCCAGTACTTC.

V usage is TRBV27 and J usage is TRBJ2-7; D is possibly TRBD2 (5 bases). CDR3 length: 14 residues. CDR1 is MNHEY and CDR2 is SMNVEV in the germline V gene (reference sequence). V was shortened by 5 bases and J by 0 bases, with 11 bases between the two germline ends. CDR3 DNA: TGTGCCAGCAGTCCGCAACTAGACTCCTACGAGCAGTACTTC. Residues: CASSPQLDSYEQYF.

The V gene is TRBV28, the J gene TRBJ1-2, with D possibly matching TRBD1 (6 bases). CDR1 is MDHEN, CDR2 SYDVKM, per germline. Trimming took off 5 bases at V and 7 bases at J, with 17 bases between the two ends. CDR3 length: 14 amino acids. In DNA, the CDR3 is TGTGCCAGCAGTACGAGGCACAGGGTGGGTGGCTACACCTTC. Translation gives CASSTRHRVGGYTF.

This rearrangement joins TRBV27 to TRBJ1-5, with TRBD1 matching 9 bases. Germline V gene data show CDR1 as MNHEY and CDR2 as SMNVEV (reference sequence). This CDR3 is built from 15 residues. With 3 bases clipped from V and 7 bases from J, the junction kept 7 bases outside the gene matches. This chain's CDR3 is CASSFNRGRQQPQHF. The DNA for the CDR3 is TGTGCCAGCAGTTTTAACAGGGGGCGTCAACAGCCCCAGCATTTT.

The chain carries TRBV5-1 and TRBJ1-2; 8 bases agree with TRBD1. Looked up from germline, CDR1 is SGHRS and CDR2 is YFSETQ. The J segment lost 8 bases and the V segment lost 4 bases, leaving 13 bases of the junction unmatched. The CDR3 loop spans 15 amino acids. This CDR3 is CASSATGGDMVGYTF. The CDR3 region has the DNA TGCGCCAGCAGCGCCACAGGGGGGGACATGGTCGGCTACACCTTC. Using reference TRBV5-1 and TRBJ1-2 for the parts outside the CDR3, the full variable domain is KAGVTQTPRYLIKTRGQQVTLSCSPISGHRSVSWYQQTPGQGLQFLFEYFSETQRNKGNFPGRFSGRQFSNSRSEMNVSTLELGDSALYLCASSATGGDMVGYTFGSGTRLTVV.

The rearrangement joins TRBV2 to TRBJ1-4; a weak D match, TRBD1 (6 bases). CDR1 SNHLY and CDR2 FYNNEI come from the germline V gene. This CDR3 comprises 14 residues. Trimming stripped 5 bases from V and 7 bases from J, with 14 bases between. The CDR3 reads CASSLGRGSEKLFF. DNA of the CDR3: TGTGCCAGCAGTCTCGGCAGGGGCAGTGAAAAACTGTTTTTT.

The chain joins TRBV4-2 to TRBJ2-2; 11 positions agree with TRBD1. CDR1 is LGHNA, CDR2 YNFKEQ, per germline. The V and J ends lost 4 bases and 4 bases, in that order; junction bases with no gene match: 2. The CDR3 extends over 15 amino acids. The DNA of the CDR3 is TGTGCCAGCAGCCCGGGACAGGGGGGCACCGGGGAGCTGTTTTTT. Translation: CASSPGQGGTGELFF.

The gene calls are TRBV5-6 and TRBJ2-2; D remains unclear. V lost 3 bases to trimming and J lost 8 bases, with 14 bases between them. This CDR3 contains 14 residues. CDR1 and CDR2 from the germline V gene are SGHDT and YYEEEE. The CDR3 region is CASSSRPTRGELFF. The DNA of the CDR3 is TGTGCCAGCAGCTCCCGACCGACTCGGGGGGAGCTGTTTTTT.

This chain uses TRBV7-2 with TRBJ2-7; 7 bases align to TRBD1. Germline CDR1 reads SGHTA; CDR2 reads FQGNSA. V was clipped by 4 bases and J by 2 bases; unmatched bases: 14. The CDR3 is 17 residues long. As DNA, the CDR3 is TGTGCCAGCAGCTCCCCGTGGCGACAGGGAGAAGCCTACGAGCAGTACTTC. This encodes CASSSPWRQGEAYEQYF.

V and J are TRBV6-5 and TRBJ2-2; 7 bases are a match to TRBD1. Trimming cost V 5 bases and J 2 bases; bases outside gene matches: 5. CDR1 and CDR2 (germline): MNHEY, SVGAGI. There are 15 residues in the CDR3. The DNA of the CDR3 is TGTGCCAGCAGTCAGGGACAGATAAACACCGGGGAGCTGTTTTTT. It encodes CASSQGQINTGELFF.

This chain connects TRBV9 to TRBJ2-5, with TRBD1 matching 7 bases. Germline V lookup: CDR1 SGDLS, CDR2 YYNGEE. The ends lost 0 bases at V and 2 bases at J; junction bases unmatched: 4. The CDR3 is 15 residues long. CDR3 nucleotide sequence: TGTGCCAGCAGCGTAGTTGCGACAGGGCAAGAGACCCAGTACTTC. It is translated as CASSVVATGQETQYF.

The rearrangement links TRBV30 to TRBJ2-1; TRBD2 matches at 8 bases. CDR3 length: 13 amino acids. Germline V gives CDR1 GTSNPN, CDR2 SVGIG (reference sequence). V lost 5 bases and J lost 0; bases outside the gene matches: 0. The CDR3 sequence is CAWGTSSYNEQFF. The CDR3 DNA sequence: TGTGCCTGGGGGACTAGCTCCTACAATGAGCAGTTCTTC.

The rearrangement uses TRBV4-3 and TRBJ2-7; D perhaps matches TRBD1 (5 bases). V lost 4 bases and J 4 bases, leaving 11 bases between the germline ends. This CDR3 region has 13 residues. The germline V gene has CDR1 LGHNA and CDR2 YSLEER. The CDR3 DNA reads TGCGCCAGCAGCCGAGACAGAAGATACGAGCAGTACTTC. Its translation: CASSRDRRYEQYF.

The chain employs TRBV11-3 and TRBJ1-2, with D hard to call. The CDR3 has 14 residues. Trimming took off 8 bases at V and 1 base at J, with 14 bases between the two ends. Germline CDR1 reads SGHNT; CDR2 reads YENEEA. The chain's CDR3 is CASGAATSNYGYTF. The CDR3 DNA reads as TGTGCCAGCGGCGCGGCGACGAGTAACTATGGCTACACCTTC. The complete variable domain, with remaining parts taken from reference TRBV11-3 and TRBJ1-2, reads EAGVVQSPRYKIIEKKQPVAFWCNPISGHNTLYWYLQNLGQGPELLIRYENEEAVDDSQLPKDRFSAERLKGVDSTLKIQPAELGDSAVYLCASGAATSNYGYTFGSGTRLTVV.

This sequence joins TRBV2 and TRBJ2-2; D might be TRBD1 or TRBD2, each matching 5 bases. The CDR3 is made up of 17 amino acids. The V and J ends lost 6 bases and 0 bases respectively, with 17 bases between them. CDR1 and CDR2 from the germline V gene are SNHLY and FYNNEI. The CDR3 loop reads CASRTGITRANTGELFF. The CDR3 DNA is TGTGCCAGCAGGACGGGGATTACCAGGGCGAACACCGGGGAGCTGTTTTTT.

This chain joins TRBV11-3 and TRBJ2-2, with 16 nucleotides matching TRBD2. The germline CDR1 and CDR2 sequences are SGHNT and YENEEA. This CDR3 contains 19 residues. V shed 5 bases, J shed 4 bases, and the junction held 10 bases outside the gene matches. The CDR3 DNA follows: TGTGCCAGCAGCCGAGGGACTAGCGGGAGGGCCCAGGGCACCGGGGAGCTGTTTTTT. Amino acid sequence: CASSRGTSGRAQGTGELFF.

The chain recombines TRBV10-3 with TRBJ2-4, with a possible D match to TRBD2 (5 bases). This CDR3 spans 12 amino acids. Germline V lookup: CDR1 ENHRY, CDR2 SYGVKD. V lost 10 bases and J 1 base, leaving 8 bases between the germline ends. The CDR3 sequence: CATRGAKNIQYF. The CDR3 DNA follows: TGTGCCACCCGGGGTGCCAAAAACATTCAGTACTTC.